These 16 T cell receptor beta chains share one sample of origin, sequenced in a study of T cell repertoires in cytomegalovirus infection. These receptors have no identified antigens. TCRdb re-called the reads through MiXCR, storing one row per CDR3 protein. The table lists 830,000 or so distinct CDR3 sequences, approximately 29% of them singletons. The sample was cultured CD8+ T cells from PBMCs, taken from culture after CMV antigen stimulation. The receptors were sampled from a human donor in good health (CMV status not recorded). Some clones in this sample may be carry-over from other donors' samples.

This sequence joins TRBV6-5 and TRBJ1-1; 8 positions agree with TRBD1. In germline, CDR1 is MNHEY, CDR2 SVGAGI. This CDR3 spans 15 amino acids. The V gene end was trimmed by 4 bases and the J gene end by 1 base; junction bases not matched to a gene: 5. The CDR3, as DNA: TGTGCCAGCAGTTTCTCAGGGGGCGCGAACACTGAAGCTTTCTTT. It specifies CASSFSGGANTEAFF.

The rearrangement links TRBV20-1 to TRBJ2-7, with 8 bases matching TRBD2. Germline CDR1 reads DFQATT; CDR2 reads SNEGSKA (reference sequence). V trimming: 2 bases; J trimming: 0 bases; junction bases outside the gene matches: 6. The CDR3 covers 15 residues. The CDR3 nucleotides read TGCAGTGCTAGACAAGCGGGGGCCAGCTCCTACGAGCAGTACTTC. Encoded protein: CSARQAGASSYEQYF.

The CDR3 loop is CASSPFGGSYEQYF. CDR3 bases: TGTGCCAGCAGCCCCTTTGGCGGGTCCTACGAGCAGTACTTC. The chain is built from TRBV5-4 and TRBJ2-7; the D gene is possibly TRBD2 (5 bases). V was trimmed by 4 bases and J by 1 base, leaving 12 bases between them. Looked up from germline, CDR1 is SGHNT and CDR2 is YYREEE (reference sequence). CDR3 length equals 14 residues.

This clonotype was counted only a few times. The chain couples TRBV4-1 to TRBJ2-1; 8 bases agree with TRBD2. V trimming: 0 bases; J trimming: 4 bases; junction bases outside the gene matches: 5. The germline V gene has CDR1 MGHRA and CDR2 YSYEKL. The CDR3 consists of 16 residues. The CDR3 DNA reads as TGCGCCAGCAGCCAAGAAAGCGGGGGAGGTTACAATGAGCAGTTCTTC. Translating gives CASSQESGGGYNEQFF.

The V gene is TRBV24-1, the J gene TRBJ2-5; 8 nucleotides match TRBD1. With V trimmed by 4 bases and J by 3 bases, 3 bases remained unmatched. CDR1 is KGHDR, CDR2 SFDVKD, per germline. The CDR3 totals 14 residues. The CDR3 spells CATSEPGQEETQYF. Written as DNA, the CDR3 is TGTGCCACCAGTGAACCGGGACAGGAAGAGACCCAGTACTTC.

The V gene is TRBV7-2, the J gene TRBJ2-2, with TRBD2 matching over 8 bases. Germline V gene lookup returns CDR1 SGHTA and CDR2 FQGNSA. This CDR3 is 17 amino acids long. V dropped 3 bases and J dropped 3; count of bases not matched to a gene: 9. DNA of the CDR3: TGTGCCAGCAGCTTCGCTCCGGGACTAGATGACACCGGGGAGCTGTTTTTT. Protein sequence: CASSFAPGLDDTGELFF.

This clonotype was recorded many times. The chain is built from TRBV7-8 and TRBJ1-1; possibly TRBD1 for D (6 bases). With 2 bases removed from V and 6 bases from J, the gap between germline ends came to 22 bases. Per germline, CDR1 SGHVS and CDR2 FQNEAQ. CDR3 size: 17 residues. The CDR3 reads CASSLIDGKQGVPEAFF. The CDR3 DNA is TGTGCCAGCAGCTTAATTGACGGGAAACAGGGAGTCCCTGAAGCTTTCTTT.

The V gene is TRBV27, the J gene TRBJ2-3; D gene uncertain. The germline V gene encodes CDR1 MNHEY and CDR2 SMNVEV (reference sequence). V was clipped by 0 bases and J by 0 bases, with 7 bases between them. This CDR3 spans 15 amino acids. The CDR3 reads CASSLSQPSTDTQYF. The CDR3 DNA reads as TGTGCCAGCAGTTTATCCCAGCCTAGCACAGATACGCAGTATTTT.

The genes are TRBV7-9 and TRBJ2-5; 10 bases fit TRBD1. Per the germline V gene, CDR1 is SEHNR and CDR2 is FQNEAQ (reference sequence). V lost 5 bases to trimming and J lost 3 bases; unmatched junction nucleotides: 9. The CDR3 runs to 16 residues. In DNA form, the CDR3 reads TGTGCCAGCAGCCCCCCCCCGACAGGGGGCGAAGAGACCCAGTACTTC. Translation gives CASSPPPTGGEETQYF.

This clonotype was counted between two and nine times. The chain combines TRBV6-1 with TRBJ1-4; D is unresolved. The CDR3 contains 14 residues. CDR1 MNHNS and CDR2 SASEGT come from the germline V gene. V was trimmed by 0 bases and J by 10 bases, leaving 12 bases between them. This CDR3 reads CASSEALTSGKLFF. Written as DNA, the CDR3 is TGTGCCAGCAGTGAAGCGTTGACCTCTGGAAAACTGTTTTTT.

This chain joins TRBV6-2 or TRBV6-3 and TRBJ1-1; unclear D gene. Trimming left V 4 bases short and J 4 bases short, with 13 bases between. CDR1 MNHEY and CDR2 SVGEGT come from the germline V gene. This CDR3 region has 14 residues. In DNA form, the CDR3 reads TGTGCCAGCAGTTTACAAGGGCAAGGCACTGAAGCTTTCTTT. Translated: CASSLQGQGTEAFF.

There are a few counts of this clonotype. The rearrangement uses TRBV6-6 and TRBJ2-7; 11 nucleotides align to TRBD2. The germline CDR1 and CDR2 sequences are MNHNY and SVGAGI (reference sequence). V dropped 1 base and J dropped 1; count of bases not matched to a gene: 3. CDR3 length: 16 amino acids. CDR3 DNA: TGTGCCAGCAGTTACTTGGGACTAGCGGTGTCCTACGAGCAGTACTTC. Residues: CASSYLGLAVSYEQYF.

This chain's CDR3 is CASIAHEGLSHGYTF. CDR3 nucleotide sequence: TGTGCCAGTATCGCTCACGAGGGCCTCTCCCATGGCTACACCTTC. The genes are TRBV19 and TRBJ1-2, with D hard to call. The CDR3 is made up of 15 amino acids. Germline-derived CDR1 and CDR2 are LNHDA and SQIVND (reference sequence). V was pared by 7 bases and J by 6 bases, with 21 bases between.

This clonotype showed up just a few times. The gene calls are TRBV10-3 and TRBJ2-7; TRBD2 might be the D (6 bases). Between the trimmed V and J ends, which lost 8 bases and 0 bases, there was a span of 14 bases. The CDR3 contains 14 residues. Germline CDR1 is ENHRY and CDR2 is SYGVKD. CDR3 nucleotides: TGTGCCATCTGGGGCGGGGAAAGCTCCTACGAGCAGTACTTC. It translates to CAIWGGESSYEQYF.

This clonotype has just a few counts. The rearrangement uses TRBV7-9 and TRBJ2-5; D gene uncertain. V lost 4 bases and J 4 bases, leaving 16 bases between the germline ends. CDR1 is SEHNR, CDR2 FQNEAQ, per germline (reference sequence). This CDR3 spans 15 amino acids. Here the CDR3 reads CASSSPLERRETQYF. DNA of the CDR3: TGTGCCAGCAGCTCGCCACTGGAGCGACGAGAGACCCAGTACTTC.

This clonotype appeared many times. This sequence joins TRBV7-2 and TRBJ2-1; TRBD2 aligns across 15 bases. Germline V gives CDR1 SGHTA, CDR2 FQGNSA. The CDR3 contains 17 residues. V lost 2 bases to trimming and J lost 9 bases; unmatched junction nucleotides: 8. CDR3 nucleotide sequence: TGTGCCAGCAGCTTAAACGGACTAGCGGGGGGGCTGGGTGAGCAGTTCTTC. Its translation: CASSLNGLAGGLGEQFF.